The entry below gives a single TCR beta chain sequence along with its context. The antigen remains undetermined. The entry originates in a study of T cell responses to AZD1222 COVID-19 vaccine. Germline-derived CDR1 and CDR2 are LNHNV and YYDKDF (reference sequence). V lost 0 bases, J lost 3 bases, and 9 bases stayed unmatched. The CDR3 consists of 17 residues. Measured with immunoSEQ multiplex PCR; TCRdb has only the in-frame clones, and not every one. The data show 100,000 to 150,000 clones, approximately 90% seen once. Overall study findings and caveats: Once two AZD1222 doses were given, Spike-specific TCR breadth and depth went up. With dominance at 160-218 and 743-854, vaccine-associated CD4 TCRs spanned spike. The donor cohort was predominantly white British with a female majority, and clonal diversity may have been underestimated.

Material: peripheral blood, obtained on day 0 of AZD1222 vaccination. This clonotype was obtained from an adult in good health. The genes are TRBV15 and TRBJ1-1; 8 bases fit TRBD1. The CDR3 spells CATSRELVRTGYTEAFF. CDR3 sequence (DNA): TGTGCCACCAGCAGAGAGCTAGTCAGGACAGGGTACACTGAAGCTTTCTTT.